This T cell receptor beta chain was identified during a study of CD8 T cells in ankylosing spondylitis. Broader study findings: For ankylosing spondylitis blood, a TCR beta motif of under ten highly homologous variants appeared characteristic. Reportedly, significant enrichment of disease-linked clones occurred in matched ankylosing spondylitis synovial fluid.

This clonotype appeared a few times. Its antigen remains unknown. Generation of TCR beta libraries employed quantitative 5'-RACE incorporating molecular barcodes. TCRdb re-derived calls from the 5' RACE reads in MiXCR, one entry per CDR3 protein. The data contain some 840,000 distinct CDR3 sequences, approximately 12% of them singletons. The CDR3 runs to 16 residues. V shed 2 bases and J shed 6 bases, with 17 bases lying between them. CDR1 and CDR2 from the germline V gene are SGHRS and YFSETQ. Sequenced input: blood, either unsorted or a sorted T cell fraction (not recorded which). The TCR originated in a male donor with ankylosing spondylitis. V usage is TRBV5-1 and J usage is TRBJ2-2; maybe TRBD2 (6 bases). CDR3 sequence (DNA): TGCGCCAGCAGCTTTTTTTATAGCGGTAGCGCCGGGGAGCTGTTTTTT. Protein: CASSFFYSGSAGELFF. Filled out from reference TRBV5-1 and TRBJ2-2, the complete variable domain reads KAGVTQTPRYLIKTRGQQVTLSCSPISGHRSVSWYQQTPGQGLQFLFEYFSETQRNKGNFPGRFSGRQFSNSRSEMNVSTLELGDSALYLCASSFFYSGSAGELFFGEGSRLTVL.